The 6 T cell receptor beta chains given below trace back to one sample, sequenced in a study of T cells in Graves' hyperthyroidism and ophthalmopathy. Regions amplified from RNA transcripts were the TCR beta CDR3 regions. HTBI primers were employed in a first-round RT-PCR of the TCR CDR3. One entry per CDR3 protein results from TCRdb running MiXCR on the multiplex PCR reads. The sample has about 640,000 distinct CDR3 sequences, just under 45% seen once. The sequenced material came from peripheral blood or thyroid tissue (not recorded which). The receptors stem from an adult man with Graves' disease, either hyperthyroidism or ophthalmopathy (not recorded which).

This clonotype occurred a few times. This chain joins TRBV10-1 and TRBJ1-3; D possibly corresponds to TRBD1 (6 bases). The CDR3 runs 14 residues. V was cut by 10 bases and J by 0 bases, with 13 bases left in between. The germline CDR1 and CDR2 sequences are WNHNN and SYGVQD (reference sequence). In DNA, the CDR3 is TGCGCCATCGTTGACAGGACCTCTGGAAACACCATATATTTT. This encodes CAIVDRTSGNTIYF.

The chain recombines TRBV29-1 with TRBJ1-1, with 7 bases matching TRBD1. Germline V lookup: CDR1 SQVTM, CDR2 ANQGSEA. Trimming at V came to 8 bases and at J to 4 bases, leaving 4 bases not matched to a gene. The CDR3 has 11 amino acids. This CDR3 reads CSLGTVTEAFF. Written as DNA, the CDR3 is TGCAGCCTGGGGACAGTCACTGAAGCTTTCTTT.

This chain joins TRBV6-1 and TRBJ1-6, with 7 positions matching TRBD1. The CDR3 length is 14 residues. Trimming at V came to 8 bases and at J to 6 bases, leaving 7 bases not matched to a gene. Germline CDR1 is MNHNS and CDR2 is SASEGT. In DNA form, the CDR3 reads TGTGCCAGCCTTAGGTCAGGGGGTAATTCACCCCTCCACTTT. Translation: CASLRSGGNSPLHF.

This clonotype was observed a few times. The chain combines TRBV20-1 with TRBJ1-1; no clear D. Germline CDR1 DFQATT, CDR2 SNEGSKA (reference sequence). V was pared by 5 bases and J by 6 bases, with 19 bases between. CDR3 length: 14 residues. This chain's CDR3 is CSALPPAGSPEAFF. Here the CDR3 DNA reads TGCAGTGCTCTCCCCCCAGCTGGGAGCCCTGAAGCTTTCTTT.

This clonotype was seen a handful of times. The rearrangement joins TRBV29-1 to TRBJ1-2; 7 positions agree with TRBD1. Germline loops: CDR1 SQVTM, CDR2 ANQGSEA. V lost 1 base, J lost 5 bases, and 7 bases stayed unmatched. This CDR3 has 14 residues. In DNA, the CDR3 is TGCAGCGTTGAAGCTCCGGGACAGATATATGGCTACACCTTC. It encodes CSVEAPGQIYGYTF.

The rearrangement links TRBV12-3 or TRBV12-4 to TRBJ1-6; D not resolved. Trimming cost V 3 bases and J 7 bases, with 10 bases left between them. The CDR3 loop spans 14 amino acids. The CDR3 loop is CASSFGGGNSPLHF. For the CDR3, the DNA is TGTGCCAGCAGTTTTGGAGGAGGGAATTCACCCCTCCACTTT.